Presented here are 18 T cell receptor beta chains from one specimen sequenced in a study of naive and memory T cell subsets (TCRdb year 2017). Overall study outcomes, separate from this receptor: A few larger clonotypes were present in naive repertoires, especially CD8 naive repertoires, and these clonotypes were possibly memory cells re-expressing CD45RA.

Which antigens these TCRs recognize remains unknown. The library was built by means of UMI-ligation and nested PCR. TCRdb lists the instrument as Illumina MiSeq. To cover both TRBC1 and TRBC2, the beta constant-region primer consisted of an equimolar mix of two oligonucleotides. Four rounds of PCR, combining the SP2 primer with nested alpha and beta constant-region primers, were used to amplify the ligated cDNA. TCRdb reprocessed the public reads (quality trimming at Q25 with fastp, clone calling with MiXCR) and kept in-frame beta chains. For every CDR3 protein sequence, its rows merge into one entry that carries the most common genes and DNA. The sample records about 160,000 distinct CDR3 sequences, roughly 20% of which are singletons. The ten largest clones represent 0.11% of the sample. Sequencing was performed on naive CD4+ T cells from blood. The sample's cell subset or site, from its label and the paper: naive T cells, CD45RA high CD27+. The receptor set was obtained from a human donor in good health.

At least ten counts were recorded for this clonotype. The CDR3 sequence: CASSPGTGHGYTF. CDR3 DNA sequence: TGTGCCAGCAGTCCCGGGACAGGGCATGGCTACACCTTC. V and J are TRBV28 and TRBJ1-2, with 9 bases aligning to TRBD1. The germline gives CDR1 MDHEN, CDR2 SYDVKM. The ends lost 5 bases at V and 6 bases at J; junction bases unmatched: 4. The CDR3 consists of 13 residues.

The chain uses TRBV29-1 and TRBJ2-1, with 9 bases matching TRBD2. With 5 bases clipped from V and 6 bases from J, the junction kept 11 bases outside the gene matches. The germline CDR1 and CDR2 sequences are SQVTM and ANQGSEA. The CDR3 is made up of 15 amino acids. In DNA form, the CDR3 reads TGCAGCGTTCGCCCCAAACTAGCGGGTTCCAATGAGCAGTTCTTC. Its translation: CSVRPKLAGSNEQFF.

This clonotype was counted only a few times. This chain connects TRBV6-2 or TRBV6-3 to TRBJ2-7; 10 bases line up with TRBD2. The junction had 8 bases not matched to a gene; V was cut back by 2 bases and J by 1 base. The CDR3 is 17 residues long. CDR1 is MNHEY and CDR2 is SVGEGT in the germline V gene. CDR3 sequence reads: CASSYEIGLAVSYEQYF. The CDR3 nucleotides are TGTGCCAGCAGTTACGAGATTGGACTAGCGGTTTCCTACGAGCAGTACTTC.

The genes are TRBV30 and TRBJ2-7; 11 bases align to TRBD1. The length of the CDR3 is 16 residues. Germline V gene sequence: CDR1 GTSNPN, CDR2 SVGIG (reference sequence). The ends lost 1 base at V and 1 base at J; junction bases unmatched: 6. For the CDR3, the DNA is TGTGCCTGGAGTGGACTGGGACAGGGGGTATCCTACGAGCAGTACTTC. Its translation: CAWSGLGQGVSYEQYF.

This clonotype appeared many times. The chain's CDR3 is CASSSEWQKSYEQYF. DNA for the CDR3: TGTGCCAGCAGCTCTGAATGGCAGAAGAGTTACGAGCAGTACTTC. This sequence joins TRBV7-8 and TRBJ2-7; D not certain. The CDR3 sequence is 15 residues long. The germline CDR1 and CDR2 sequences are SGHVS and FQNEAQ. V shed 4 bases and J shed 4 bases, with 17 bases lying between them.

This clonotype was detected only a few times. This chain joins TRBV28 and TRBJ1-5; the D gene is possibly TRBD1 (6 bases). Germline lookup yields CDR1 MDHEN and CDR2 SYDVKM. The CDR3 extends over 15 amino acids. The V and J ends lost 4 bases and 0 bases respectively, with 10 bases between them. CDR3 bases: TGTGCCAGCAGTTATCAGGGGAATAGCAATCAGCCCCAGCATTTT. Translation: CASSYQGNSNQPQHF.

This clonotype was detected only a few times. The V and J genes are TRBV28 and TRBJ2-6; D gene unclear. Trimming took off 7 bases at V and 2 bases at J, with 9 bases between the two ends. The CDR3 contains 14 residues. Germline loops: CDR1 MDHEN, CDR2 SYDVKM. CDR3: CASKVAPGANVLTF. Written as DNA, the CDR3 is TGTGCCAGCAAGGTCGCCCCTGGGGCCAACGTCCTGACTTTC.

The CDR3 is CASSFNGQGFQPQHF. The DNA of the CDR3 is TGTGCCAGTAGTTTTAACGGACAGGGTTTTCAGCCCCAGCATTTT. The V gene is TRBV19, the J gene TRBJ1-5; the match to TRBD1 covers 8 bases. CDR3 length equals 15 residues. Germline V CDR1 and CDR2: LNHDA, SQIVND (reference sequence). Trimming cost V 5 bases and J 6 bases; bases outside gene matches: 9.

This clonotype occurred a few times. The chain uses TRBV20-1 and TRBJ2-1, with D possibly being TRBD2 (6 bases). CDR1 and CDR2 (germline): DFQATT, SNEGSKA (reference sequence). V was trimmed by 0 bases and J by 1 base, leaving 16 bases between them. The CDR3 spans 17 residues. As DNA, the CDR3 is TGCAGTGCTAGAGATATTCGGGCGGGATGGTCCTACAATGAGCAGTTCTTC. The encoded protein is CSARDIRAGWSYNEQFF.

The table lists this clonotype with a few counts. This CDR3 reads CASIESGTGNEQFF. CDR3 sequence (DNA): TGTGCCAGCATTGAGAGCGGGACTGGCAATGAGCAGTTCTTC. This sequence joins TRBV28 and TRBJ2-1; 7 positions match TRBD2. The CDR3 has 14 residues. In germline, CDR1 is MDHEN, CDR2 SYDVKM. Trimming took 7 bases from V and 6 from J; bases not matched to a gene: 9. Full variable domain (rest looked up from reference TRBV28 and TRBJ2-1): DVKVTQSSRYLVKRTGEKVFLECVQDMDHENMFWYRQDPGLGLRLIYFSYDVKMKEKGDIPEGYSVSREKKERFSLILESASTNQTSMYLCASIESGTGNEQFFGPGTRLTVL.

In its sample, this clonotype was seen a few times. CDR3 DNA sequence: TGTGCCAGCAGTGCGGCGGGGGGGGTGAGGGCTTTCTTT. It specifies CASSAAGGVRAFF. The chain has TRBV25-1 and TRBJ1-1; D might be TRBD1 (5 bases). V was cut by 4 bases and J by 11 bases, with 17 bases left in between. The CDR3 sequence is 13 residues long. From germline, CDR1 is MGHDK and CDR2 SYGVNS.

The DNA for the CDR3 is TGTGCCAGCAGCCAAGAGACTCTAGCGGGTAGCACAGATACGCAGTATTTT. Amino acid sequence: CASSQETLAGSTDTQYF. This sequence joins TRBV4-2 and TRBJ2-3; 8 bases agree with TRBD2. Trimming removed 0 bases from V and 0 bases from J; junction bases left unmatched: 5. Germline CDR1 reads LGHNA; CDR2 reads YNFKEQ. This CDR3 region has 17 residues.

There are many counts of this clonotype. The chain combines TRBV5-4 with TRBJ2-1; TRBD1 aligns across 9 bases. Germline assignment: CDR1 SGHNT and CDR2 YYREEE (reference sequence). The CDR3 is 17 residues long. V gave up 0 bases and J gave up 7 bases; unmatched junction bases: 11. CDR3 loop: CASSLALQGAGVNEQFF. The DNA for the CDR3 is TGTGCCAGCAGCTTGGCGCTACAGGGGGCGGGGGTGAATGAGCAGTTCTTC.

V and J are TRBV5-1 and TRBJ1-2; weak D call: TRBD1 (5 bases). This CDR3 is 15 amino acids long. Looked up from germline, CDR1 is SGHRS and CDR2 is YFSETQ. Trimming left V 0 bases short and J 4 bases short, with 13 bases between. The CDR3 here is CASSLEGRDGYGYTF. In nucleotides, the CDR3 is TGCGCCAGCAGCTTGGAAGGCAGGGACGGCTATGGCTACACCTTC.

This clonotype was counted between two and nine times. DNA for the CDR3: TGTGCCAGCAGTGACTGGATTCGTGGTGGCAATCAGCCCCAGCATTTT. Its protein product is CASSDWIRGGNQPQHF. This chain connects TRBV2 to TRBJ1-5, with D uncertain. The CDR3 sequence is 16 residues long. Trimming stripped 3 bases from V and 2 bases from J, with 14 bases between. Germline CDR1 SNHLY, CDR2 FYNNEI.

CDR3 DNA: TGTGCCAGCAGCCACAGAGGGAGTGGAGATACGCAGTATTTT. It translates to CASSHRGSGDTQYF. This chain connects TRBV3-1 to TRBJ2-3; the D gene is possibly TRBD2 (5 bases). The CDR3 runs 14 residues. CDR1 and CDR2 (germline): LGHDT, YNNKEL (reference sequence). The V end lost 3 bases, the J end lost 5 bases, and 12 bases lay between the germline ends.

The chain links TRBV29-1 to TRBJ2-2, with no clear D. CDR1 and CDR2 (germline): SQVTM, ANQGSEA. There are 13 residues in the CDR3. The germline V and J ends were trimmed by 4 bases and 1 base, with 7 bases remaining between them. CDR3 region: CSVARQNTGELFF. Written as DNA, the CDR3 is TGCAGCGTTGCTCGCCAGAACACCGGGGAGCTGTTTTTT.

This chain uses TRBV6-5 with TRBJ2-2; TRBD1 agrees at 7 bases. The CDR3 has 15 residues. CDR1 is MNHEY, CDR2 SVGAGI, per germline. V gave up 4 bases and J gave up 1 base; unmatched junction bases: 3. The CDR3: CASSFRQGNTGELFF. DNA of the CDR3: TGTGCCAGCAGTTTTAGACAGGGGAACACCGGGGAGCTGTTTTTT.